The clone carrying this T cell receptor (beta chain) has more than one count but fewer than ten. The germline gene is not matched at one end of the junction; a read error may be the cause. Sorted naive CD8 T cells, roughly 19,000 to 1,100,000, were sequenced from 10%, 30% or 50% RNA. This specimen belongs to a study of molecular identifiers for immune sequencing clone quantification. On the study more broadly: The replicates split RNA from around 18,000 or 91,000 naive CD8 cells five ways and sequenced four.

TCRdb fed the PCR reads into MiXCR, producing one record per CDR3 protein. Counted here are 460,000 or so distinct CDR3 sequences, under 30% occurring once; the ten biggest clones make up roughly 0.79%. The CDR3 runs 15 residues. CDR1 is LGHNA and CDR2 is YSLEER in the germline V gene. This clonotype was obtained from a human donor in good health. Some libraries in this study had Jurkat cell RNA spiked in. Material for sequencing was naive CD8+ T cells from blood, with Jurkat cell RNA spiked in. The subset was: FACS-sorted CD8+CD4-CCR7+CD45RA+ naive T cells. J is TRBJ2-5 and V is TRBV4-3; 8 bases match TRBD2. CDR3 loop: CASGQSAGGGETQYF. The CDR3 nucleotides read TGCGCCAGCGGCCAAAGTGCGGGAGGAGGGGAGACCCAGTACTTC.